The rows below give T cell receptor beta chains drawn from one sample of a study of Graves' ophthalmopathy and Graves' hyperthyroidism. MiXCR was run by TCRdb on the multiplex PCR reads, yielding one entry per CDR3 protein. There are hundreds of thousands of distinct CDR3 sequences in the sample; more than 40% occur only once, and over 2.5% lies in the top ten. Sequencing input: peripheral blood. Every receptor here comes from an adult man with Graves' ophthalmopathy. The CDR3 runs from the conserved cysteine through the conserved F or W. Fields, in order: D gene, V gene, J gene, clone size, CDR3 protein, CDR3 DNA. The D gene is left open where the match is weak. Size values are once, few and many counts, or a class for expanded clones, and some rows have none.

NA	TRBV9	TRBJ2-7	NA	CASSLGQAGTYEQYF	TGTGCCAGCAGTTTAGGGCAGGCCGGGACCTACGAGCAGTACTTC
NA	TRBV7-9	TRBJ1-2	many	CASSLRPPAGYGYTF	TGTGCCAGCAGCTTAAGGCCACCGGCGGGCTATGGCTACACCTTC
NA	TRBV7-2	TRBJ1-1	many	CASSFAGMNTEAFF	TGTGCCAGCAGCTTCGCAGGGATGAACACTGAAGCTTTCTTT
NA	TRBV7-9	TRBJ1-1	many	CASRQLGDWKNTEAFF	TGTGCCAGCAGGCAATTAGGGGATTGGAAGAACACTGAAGCTTTCTTT
TRBD2	TRBV5-4	TRBJ2-5	few	CASSPWGLAGVGVETQYF	TGTGCCAGCAGCCCGTGGGGGCTAGCGGGAGTCGGGGTAGAGACCCAGTACTTC
NA	TRBV10-3	TRBJ1-1	many	CAISGGRNTEAFF	TGTGCCATCAGTGGGGGCAGGAACACTGAAGCTTTCTTT
NA	TRBV4-2	TRBJ1-5	many	CASSQETLSNQPQHF	TGTGCCAGCAGCCAAGAGACACTGAGCAATCAGCCCCAGCATTTT
TRBD2	TRBV25-1	TRBJ2-6	NA	CASSEVTSGSTGANVLTF	TGTGCCAGCAGTGAAGTCACTAGCGGGAGCACCGGGGCCAACGTCCTGACTTTC
NA	TRBV19	TRBJ1-4	NA	CASSIRTVLMGGYEKLFF	TGTGCCAGTAGTATCCGGACAGTCCTCATGGGGGGCTACGAAAAACTGTTTTTT
NA	TRBV6-5	TRBJ1-5	many	CASRRDGPSNQPQHF	TGTGCCAGCAGGCGGGACGGACCTAGCAATCAGCCCCAGCATTTT
NA	TRBV7-8	TRBJ1-1	NA	CASSLEATANTEAFF	TGTGCCAGCAGCTTAGAGGCGACAGCGAACACTGAAGCTTTCTTT
NA	TRBV5-8	TRBJ1-6	many	CASSLSAGRDSPLHF	TGTGCCAGCAGCTTGTCGGCGGGTAGGGATTCACCCCTCCACTTT
NA	TRBV25-1	TRBJ1-1	NA	CASSVRQNTEAFF	TGTGCCAGCAGTGTTCGGCAGAACACTGAAGCTTTCTTT
NA	TRBV4-1	TRBJ2-5	few	CASSHRRKETQYF	TGCGCCAGCAGCCATCGGAGGAAAGAGACCCAGTACTTC
TRBD1	TRBV7-2	TRBJ1-6	many	CASSLQGGSPLHF	TGTGCCAGCAGTTTACAGGGGGGTTCACCCCTCCACTTT
NA	TRBV10-3	TRBJ2-2	many	CAIRLHLNTGELFF	TGTGCCATCCGGCTACATCTTAATACCGGGGAGCTGTTTTTT
TRBD1	TRBV19	TRBJ2-7	few	CASSISWDRALGNEQYF	TGTGCCAGTAGTATCAGCTGGGACAGGGCGCTCGGGAACGAGCAGTACTTC
TRBD2	TRBV6-5	TRBJ2-5	many	CASTLAGAETQYF	TGTGCCAGCACCCTAGCGGGGGCGGAGACCCAGTACTTC
TRBD1	TRBV27	TRBJ2-7	many	CASSPRGSEQYF	TGTGCCAGCAGTCCCAGGGGGTCCGAGCAGTACTTC
NA	TRBV7-2	TRBJ1-4	many	CASSSLSGSGSGKLFF	TGTGCCAGCAGCTCGCTTTCAGGGTCCGGCAGTGGAAAACTGTTTTTT
NA	TRBV5-6	TRBJ1-5	NA	CASSFVGQKNQPQHF	TGTGCCAGCAGCTTCGTCGGACAGAAGAATCAGCCCCAGCATTTT
TRBD1	TRBV24-1	TRBJ2-5	NA	CATSDDRDEGQYF	TGTGCCACCAGTGATGACAGGGATGAAGGCCAGTACTTC
NA	TRBV25-1	TRBJ1-2	NA	CAWSEAGRNYGYTF	TGTGCCTGGAGTGAGGCGGGAAGGAACTATGGCTACACCTTC
NA	TRBV6-6	TRBJ1-4	many	CASSTGHTNEKLFF	TGTGCCAGCAGTACGGGTCACACTAATGAAAAACTGTTTTTT
NA	TRBV10-3	TRBJ2-6	NA	CAISDRGPEAF	TGTGCCATCAGTGACAGGGGCCCTGAAGCTTTC
NA	TRBV20-1	TRBJ1-6	many	CSARVDPGDNSPLHF	TGCAGTGCTAGAGTCGACCCGGGGGATAATTCACCCCTCCACTTT
NA	TRBV2	TRBJ1-6	NA	CASSRDPASPLHF	TGCGCCAGCAGCCGAGATCCCGCTTCACCCCTCCACTTT
NA	TRBV27	TRBJ2-7	few	CASSSAGMRYEQYF	TGTGCCAGCAGTTCGGCGGGGATGAGATACGAGCAGTACTTC